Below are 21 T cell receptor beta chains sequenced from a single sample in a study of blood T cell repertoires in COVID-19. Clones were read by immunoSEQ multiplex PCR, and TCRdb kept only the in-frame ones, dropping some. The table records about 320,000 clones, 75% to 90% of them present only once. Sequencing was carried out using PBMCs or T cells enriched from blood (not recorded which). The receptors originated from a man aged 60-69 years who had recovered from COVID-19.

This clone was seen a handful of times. The CDR3 DNA sequence: TGTGCCAGCAGTTGGACATCAGGCGCCGGGGAGCTGTTTTTT. Amino acid sequence: CASSWTSGAGELFF. The V call is TRBV28, the J call TRBJ2-2; weak D call: TRBD1 (5 bases). Germline V gene sequence: CDR1 MDHEN, CDR2 SYDVKM. The CDR3 extends over 14 amino acids. Trimming took off 4 bases at V and 6 bases at J, with 12 bases between the two ends.

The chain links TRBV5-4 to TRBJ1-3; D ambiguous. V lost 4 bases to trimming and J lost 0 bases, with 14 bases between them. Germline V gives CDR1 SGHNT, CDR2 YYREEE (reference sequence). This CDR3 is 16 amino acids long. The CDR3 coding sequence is TGTGCCAGCAGCCCGGCGGGCCCTCTCTCTGGAAACACCATATATTTT. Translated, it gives CASSPAGPLSGNTIYF.

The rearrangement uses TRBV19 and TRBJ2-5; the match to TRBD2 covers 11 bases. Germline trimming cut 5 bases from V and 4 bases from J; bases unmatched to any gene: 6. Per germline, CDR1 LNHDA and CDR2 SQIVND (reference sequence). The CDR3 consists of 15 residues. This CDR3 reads CASSAFGTSGETQYF. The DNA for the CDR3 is TGTGCCAGTAGTGCTTTCGGGACTAGCGGAGAGACCCAGTACTTC.

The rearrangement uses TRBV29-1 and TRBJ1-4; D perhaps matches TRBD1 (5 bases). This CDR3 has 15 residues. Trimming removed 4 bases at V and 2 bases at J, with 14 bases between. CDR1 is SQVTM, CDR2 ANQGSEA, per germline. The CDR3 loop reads CSVGGQGRTNEKLFF. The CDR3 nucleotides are TGCAGCGTTGGGGGCCAAGGAAGGACTAATGAAAAACTGTTTTTT.

CDR3 bases: TGTGCCACCAGCAGAGAGCGGGATACAGATACGCAGTATTTT. Translation gives CATSRERDTDTQYF. The rearrangement uses TRBV15 and TRBJ2-3; tentatively, D is TRBD2 (6 bases). This CDR3 has 14 residues. Per germline, CDR1 LNHNV and CDR2 YYDKDF (reference sequence). V was cut by 0 bases and J by 3 bases, with 7 bases left in between.

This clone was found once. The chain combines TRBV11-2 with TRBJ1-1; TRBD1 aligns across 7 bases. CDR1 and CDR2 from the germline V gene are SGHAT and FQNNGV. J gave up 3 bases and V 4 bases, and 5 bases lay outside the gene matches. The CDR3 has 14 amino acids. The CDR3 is CASSSRQGDTEAFF. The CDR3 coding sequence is TGTGCCAGCAGCTCTAGACAGGGTGACACTGAAGCTTTCTTT.

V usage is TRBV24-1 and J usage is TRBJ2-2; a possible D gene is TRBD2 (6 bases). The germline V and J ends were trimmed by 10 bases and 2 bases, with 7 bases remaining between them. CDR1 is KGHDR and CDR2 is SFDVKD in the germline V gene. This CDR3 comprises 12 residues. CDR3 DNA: TGTGCCACGGGGGGTAACACCGGGGAGCTGTTTTTT. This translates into CATGGNTGELFF.

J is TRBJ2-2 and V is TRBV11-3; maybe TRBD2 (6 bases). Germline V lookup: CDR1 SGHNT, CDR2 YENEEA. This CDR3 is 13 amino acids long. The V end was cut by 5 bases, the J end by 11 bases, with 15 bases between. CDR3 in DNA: TGTGCCAGCAGCGGCCCTGGGCGGGGAGAGCTGTTTTTT. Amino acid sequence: CASSGPGRGELFF.

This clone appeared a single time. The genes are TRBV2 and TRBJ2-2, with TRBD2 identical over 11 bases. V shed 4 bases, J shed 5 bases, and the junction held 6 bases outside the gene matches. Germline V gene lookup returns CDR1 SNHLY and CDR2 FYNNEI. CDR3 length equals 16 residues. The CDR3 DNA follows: TGTGCCAGCAGTGGCCTAGCGGGAGGTGGAACCGGGGAGCTGTTTTTT. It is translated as CASSGLAGGGTGELFF.

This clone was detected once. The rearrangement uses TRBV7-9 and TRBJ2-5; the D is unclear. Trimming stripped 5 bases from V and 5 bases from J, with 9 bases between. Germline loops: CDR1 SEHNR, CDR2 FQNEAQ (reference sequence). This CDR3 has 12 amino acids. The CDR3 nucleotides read TGTGCCAGCAGCGACAATATTGAGACCCAGTACTTC. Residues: CASSDNIETQYF.

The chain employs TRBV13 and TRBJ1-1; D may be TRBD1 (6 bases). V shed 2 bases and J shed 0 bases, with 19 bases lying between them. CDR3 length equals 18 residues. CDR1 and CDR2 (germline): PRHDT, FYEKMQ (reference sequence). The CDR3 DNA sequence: TGTGCCAGCAGCTTATCACAGGGTCGTCGGTACGTGAACACTGAAGCTTTCTTT. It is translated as CASSLSQGRRYVNTEAFF.

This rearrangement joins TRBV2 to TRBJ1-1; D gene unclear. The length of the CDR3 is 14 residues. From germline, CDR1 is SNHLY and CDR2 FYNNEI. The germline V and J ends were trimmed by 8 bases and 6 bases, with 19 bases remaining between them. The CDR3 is CASAGWGTVPEAFF. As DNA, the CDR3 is TGTGCCAGCGCGGGGTGGGGTACTGTACCTGAAGCTTTCTTT. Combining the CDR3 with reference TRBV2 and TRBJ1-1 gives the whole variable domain EPEVTQTPSHQVTQMGQEVILRCVPISNHLYFYWYRQILGQKVEFLVSFYNNEISEKSEIFDDQFSVERPDGSNFTLKIRSTKLEDSAMYFCASAGWGTVPEAFFGQGTRLTVV.

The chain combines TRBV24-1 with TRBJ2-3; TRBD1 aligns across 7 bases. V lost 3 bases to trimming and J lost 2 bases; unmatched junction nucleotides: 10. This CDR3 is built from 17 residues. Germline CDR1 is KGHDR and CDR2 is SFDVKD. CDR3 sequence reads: CATSDQGDTGATDTQYF. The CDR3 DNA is TGTGCCACCAGTGATCAAGGGGACACAGGGGCCACAGATACGCAGTATTTT.

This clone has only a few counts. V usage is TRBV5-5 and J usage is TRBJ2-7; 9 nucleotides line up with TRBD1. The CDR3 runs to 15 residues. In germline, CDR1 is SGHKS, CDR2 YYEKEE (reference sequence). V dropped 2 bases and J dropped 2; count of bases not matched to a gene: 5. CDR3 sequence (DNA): TGTGCCAGCAGCTTCCGACAGGGGGAAACCTACGAGCAGTACTTC. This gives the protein CASSFRQGETYEQYF.

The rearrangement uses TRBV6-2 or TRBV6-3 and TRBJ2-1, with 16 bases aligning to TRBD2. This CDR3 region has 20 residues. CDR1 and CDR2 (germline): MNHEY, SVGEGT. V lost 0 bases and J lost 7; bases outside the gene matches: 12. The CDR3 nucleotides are TGTGCCAGCAGTTACTCTTCCGGGACTAGCGGGAGGGCCTCTTGGAATGAGCAGTTCTTC. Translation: CASSYSSGTSGRASWNEQFF.

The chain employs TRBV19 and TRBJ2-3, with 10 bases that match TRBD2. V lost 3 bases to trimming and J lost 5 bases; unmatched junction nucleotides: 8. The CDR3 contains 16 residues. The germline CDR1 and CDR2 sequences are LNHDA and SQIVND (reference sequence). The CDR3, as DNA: TGTGCCAGTAGTATTACGGCTAGCGGGAGAATAGATACGCAGTATTTT. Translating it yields CASSITASGRIDTQYF. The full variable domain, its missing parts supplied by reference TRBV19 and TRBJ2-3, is DGGITQSPKYLFRKEGQNVTLSCEQNLNHDAMYWYRQDPGQGLRLIYYSQIVNDFQKGDIAEGYSVSREKKESFPLTVTSAQKNPTAFYLCASSITASGRIDTQYFGPGTRLTVL.

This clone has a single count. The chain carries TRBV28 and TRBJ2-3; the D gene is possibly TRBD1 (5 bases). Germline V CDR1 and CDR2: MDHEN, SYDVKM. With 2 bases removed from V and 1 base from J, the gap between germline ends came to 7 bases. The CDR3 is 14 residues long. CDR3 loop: CASSLQGGTDTQYF. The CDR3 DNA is TGTGCCAGCAGTTTACAGGGTGGCACAGATACGCAGTATTTT.

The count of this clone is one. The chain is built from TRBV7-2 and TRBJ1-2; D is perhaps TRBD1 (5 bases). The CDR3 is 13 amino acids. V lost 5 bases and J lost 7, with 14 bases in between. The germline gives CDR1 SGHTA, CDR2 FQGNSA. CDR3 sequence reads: CASSHEWRGGYTF. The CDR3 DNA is TGTGCCAGCAGCCACGAGTGGAGGGGTGGCTACACCTTC.

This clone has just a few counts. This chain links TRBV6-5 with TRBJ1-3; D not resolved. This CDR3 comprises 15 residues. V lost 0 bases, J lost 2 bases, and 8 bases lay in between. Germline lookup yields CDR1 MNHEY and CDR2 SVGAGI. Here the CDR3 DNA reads TGTGCCAGCAGTTACTCGAGAGGAACTGGAAACACCATATATTTT. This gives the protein CASSYSRGTGNTIYF.

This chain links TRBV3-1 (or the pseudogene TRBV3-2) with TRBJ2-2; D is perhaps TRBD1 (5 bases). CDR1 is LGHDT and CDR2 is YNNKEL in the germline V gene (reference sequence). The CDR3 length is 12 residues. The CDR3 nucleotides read TGTGCATTGCAGGGCCTCGCCGGGGAGCTGTTTTTT. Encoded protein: CALQGLAGELFF.

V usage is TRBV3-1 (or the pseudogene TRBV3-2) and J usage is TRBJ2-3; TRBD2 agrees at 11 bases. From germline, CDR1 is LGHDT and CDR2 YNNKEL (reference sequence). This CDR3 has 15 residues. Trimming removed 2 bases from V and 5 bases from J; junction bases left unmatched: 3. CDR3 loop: CASSQPGTSGDTQYF. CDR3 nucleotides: TGTGCCAGCAGCCAACCCGGGACTAGCGGAGATACGCAGTATTTT.